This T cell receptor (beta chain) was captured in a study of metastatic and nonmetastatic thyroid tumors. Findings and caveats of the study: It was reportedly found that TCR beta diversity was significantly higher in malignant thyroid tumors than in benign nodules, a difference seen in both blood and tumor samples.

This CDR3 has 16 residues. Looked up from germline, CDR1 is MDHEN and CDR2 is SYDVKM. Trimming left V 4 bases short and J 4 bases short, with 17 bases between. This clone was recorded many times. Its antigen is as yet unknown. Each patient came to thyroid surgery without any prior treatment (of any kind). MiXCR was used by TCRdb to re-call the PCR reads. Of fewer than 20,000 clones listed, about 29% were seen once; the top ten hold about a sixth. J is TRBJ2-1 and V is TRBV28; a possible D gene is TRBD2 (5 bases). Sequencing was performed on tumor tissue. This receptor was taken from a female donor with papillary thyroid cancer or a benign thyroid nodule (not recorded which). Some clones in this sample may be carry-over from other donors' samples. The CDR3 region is CASSSLQRPPYNEQFF. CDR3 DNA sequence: TGTGCCAGCAGTTCCCTCCAGCGGCCCCCTTACAATGAGCAGTTCTTC.